These 5 T cell receptor beta chains were all obtained from the same sample, sequenced in a study of cytomegalovirus exposure and HLA in healthy donors. The PCR made use of 60 Vbeta and 13 Jbeta primers. Sequencing used immunoSEQ multiplex PCR; TCRdb keeps in-frame clones, though not all of them. In the table there are approximately 65,000 clones, 65% to 80% of which are singletons. Input material: PBMCs. The receptors were sampled from a man aged 35 to 55 in good health and CMV-seropositive.

This chain links TRBV7-6 with TRBJ2-7; 11 bases line up with TRBD2. Trimming cost V 3 bases and J 4 bases; bases outside gene matches: 17. CDR1 SGHVS and CDR2 FNYEAQ come from the germline V gene. The CDR3 extends over 19 amino acids. Here the CDR3 reads CASSFTWTSGPGAQYEQYF. The CDR3 nucleotides are TGTGCCAGCAGCTTTACGTGGACTAGCGGGCCTGGAGCCCAGTACGAGCAGTACTTC.

The V and J genes are TRBV18 and TRBJ1-5; the D gene is possibly TRBD1 (6 bases). CDR3 length: 16 residues. Germline CDR1 and CDR2: KGHSH and LQKENI. The ends were cut back, 2 bases at V and 3 bases at J, with 14 bases in the middle. This chain's CDR3 is CASSPVTGSDNQPQHF. The CDR3 bases are TGTGCCAGCTCACCAGTTACAGGGAGCGACAATCAGCCCCAGCATTTT.

This chain joins TRBV19 and TRBJ2-7, with 11 bases lining up with TRBD2. Per germline, CDR1 LNHDA and CDR2 SQIVND (reference sequence). The trim removed 5 bases at V and 3 bases at J, leaving 9 bases unmatched. The CDR3 is made up of 16 amino acids. DNA of the CDR3: TGTGCCAGTAGTCCTGGTAGCGGGAGGGCCGTCTACGAGCAGTACTTC. Translating it yields CASSPGSGRAVYEQYF.

This chain links TRBV18 with TRBJ1-5, with D perhaps TRBD1 (6 bases). Germline V gives CDR1 KGHSH, CDR2 LQKENI. V gave up 3 bases and J gave up 2 bases, with 8 bases separating them. The CDR3 is 14 amino acids. CDR3 region: CASSPRQGNQPQHF. The CDR3 DNA reads as TGTGCCAGCTCACCCCGACAGGGCAATCAGCCCCAGCATTTT.

The V gene is TRBV11-2, the J gene TRBJ2-1; 10 nucleotides match TRBD2. The CDR3 length is 19 residues. Trimming at V came to 1 base and at J to 0 bases, leaving 9 bases not matched to a gene. Germline assignment: CDR1 SGHAT and CDR2 FQNNGV. CDR3 nucleotide sequence: TGTGCCAGCAGCTTAGTGGCTAGCGGGGGTTTTTTCTCCTACAATGAGCAGTTCTTC. As protein: CASSLVASGGFFSYNEQFF.